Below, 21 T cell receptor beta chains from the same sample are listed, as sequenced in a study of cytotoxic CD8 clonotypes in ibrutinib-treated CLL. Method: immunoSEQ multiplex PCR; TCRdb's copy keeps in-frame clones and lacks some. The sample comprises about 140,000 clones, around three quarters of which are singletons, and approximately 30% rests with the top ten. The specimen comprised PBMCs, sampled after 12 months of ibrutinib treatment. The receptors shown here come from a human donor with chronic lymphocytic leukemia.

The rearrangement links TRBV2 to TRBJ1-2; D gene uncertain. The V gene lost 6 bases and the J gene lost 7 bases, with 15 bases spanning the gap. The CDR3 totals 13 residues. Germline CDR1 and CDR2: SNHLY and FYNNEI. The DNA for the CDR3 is TGTGCCAGCAGCCTCGTGCGGGGAGCTGGCTACACCTTC. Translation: CASSLVRGAGYTF.

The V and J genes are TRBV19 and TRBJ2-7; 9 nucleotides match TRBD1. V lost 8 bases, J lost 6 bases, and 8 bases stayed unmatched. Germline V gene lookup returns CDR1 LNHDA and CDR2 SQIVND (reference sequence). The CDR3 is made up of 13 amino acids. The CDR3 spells CASSRDRESEQYF. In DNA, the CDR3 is TGTGCCAGTTCCCGGGACAGGGAGAGCGAGCAGTACTTC.

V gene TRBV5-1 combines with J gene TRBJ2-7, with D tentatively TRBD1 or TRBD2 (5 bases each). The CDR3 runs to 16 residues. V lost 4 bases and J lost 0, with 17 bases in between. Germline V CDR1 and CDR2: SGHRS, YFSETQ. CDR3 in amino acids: CASSRYWDRSSYEQYF. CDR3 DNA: TGCGCCAGCAGCCGATACTGGGACCGTAGCTCCTACGAGCAGTACTTC.

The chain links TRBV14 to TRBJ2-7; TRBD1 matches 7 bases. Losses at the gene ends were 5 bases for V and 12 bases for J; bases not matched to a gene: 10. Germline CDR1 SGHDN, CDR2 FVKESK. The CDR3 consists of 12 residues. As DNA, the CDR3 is TGTGCCAGCAGCAACTCACAGGGGTGGGTGTACTTC. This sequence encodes CASSNSQGWVYF.

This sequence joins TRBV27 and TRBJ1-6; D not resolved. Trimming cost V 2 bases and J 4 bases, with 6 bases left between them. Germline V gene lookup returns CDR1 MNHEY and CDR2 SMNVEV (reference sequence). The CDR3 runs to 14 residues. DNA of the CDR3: TGTGCCAGCAGTTTAAAGGGTTATAATTCACCCCTCCACTTT. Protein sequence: CASSLKGYNSPLHF.

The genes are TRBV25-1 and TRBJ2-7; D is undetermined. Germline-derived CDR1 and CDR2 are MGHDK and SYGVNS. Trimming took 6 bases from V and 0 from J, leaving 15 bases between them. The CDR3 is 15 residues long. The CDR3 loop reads CASSPGLWSSYEQYF. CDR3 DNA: TGTGCCAGCAGCCCCGGTCTTTGGAGCTCCTACGAGCAGTACTTC.

The CDR3 coding sequence is TGTGCCAGCAGCTTTAGGCTAGCGGGAGGGGATGAGCAGTTCTTC. Protein: CASSFRLAGGDEQFF. This chain uses TRBV5-8 with TRBJ2-1, with TRBD2 matching over 12 bases. CDR1 and CDR2 (germline): SGHTS, YDEGEE. V was clipped by 2 bases and J by 8 bases; unmatched bases: 5. The CDR3 is made up of 15 amino acids.

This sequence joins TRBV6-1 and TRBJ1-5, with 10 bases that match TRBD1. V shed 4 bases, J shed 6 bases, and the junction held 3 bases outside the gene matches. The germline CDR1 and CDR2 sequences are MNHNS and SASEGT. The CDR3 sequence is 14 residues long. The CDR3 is CASSGQGASQPQHF. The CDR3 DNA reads TGTGCCAGCAGTGGACAGGGGGCGAGTCAGCCCCAGCATTTT.

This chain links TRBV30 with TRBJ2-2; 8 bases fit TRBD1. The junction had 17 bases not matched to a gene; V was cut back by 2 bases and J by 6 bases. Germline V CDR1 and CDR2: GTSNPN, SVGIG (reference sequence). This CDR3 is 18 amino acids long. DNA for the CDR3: TGTGCCTGGAGTCCTACCCGTTCCGGACAGGGTCGGGCCGGGGAGCTGTTTTTT. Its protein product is CAWSPTRSGQGRAGELFF.

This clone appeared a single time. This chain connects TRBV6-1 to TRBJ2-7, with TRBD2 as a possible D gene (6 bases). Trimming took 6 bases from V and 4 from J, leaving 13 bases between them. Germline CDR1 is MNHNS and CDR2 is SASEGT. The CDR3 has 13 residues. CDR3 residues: CASSQGTPYEQYF. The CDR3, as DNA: TGTGCCAGCAGCCAAGGGACTCCTTACGAGCAGTACTTC.

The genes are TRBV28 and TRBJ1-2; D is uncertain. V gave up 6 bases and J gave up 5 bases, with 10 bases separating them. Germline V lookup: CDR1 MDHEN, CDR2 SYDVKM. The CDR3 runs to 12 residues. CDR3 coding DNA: TGTGCCAGCAGACGTGACGGGTATGGCTACACCTTC. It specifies CASRRDGYGYTF.

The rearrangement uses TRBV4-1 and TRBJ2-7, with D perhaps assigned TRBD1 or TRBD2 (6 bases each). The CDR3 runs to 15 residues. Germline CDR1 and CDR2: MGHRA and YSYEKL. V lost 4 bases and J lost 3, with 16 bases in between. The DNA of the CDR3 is TGCGCCAGCAGCCCCGGGGGCAGCTTGGGCTACGAGCAGTACTTC. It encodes CASSPGGSLGYEQYF.

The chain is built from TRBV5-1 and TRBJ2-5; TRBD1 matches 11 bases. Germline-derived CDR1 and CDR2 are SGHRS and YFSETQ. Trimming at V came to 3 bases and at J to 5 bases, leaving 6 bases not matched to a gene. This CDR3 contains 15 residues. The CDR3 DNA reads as TGCGCCAGCAGCTACGGGACAGGGGGTTTTGAGACCCAGTACTTC. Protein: CASSYGTGGFETQYF.

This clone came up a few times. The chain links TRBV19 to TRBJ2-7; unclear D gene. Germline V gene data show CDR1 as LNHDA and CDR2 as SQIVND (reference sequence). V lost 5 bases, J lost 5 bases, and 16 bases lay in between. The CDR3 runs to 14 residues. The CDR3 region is CASSSSAPLHEQYF. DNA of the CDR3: TGTGCCAGTAGTTCTAGTGCCCCTCTCCACGAGCAGTACTTC.

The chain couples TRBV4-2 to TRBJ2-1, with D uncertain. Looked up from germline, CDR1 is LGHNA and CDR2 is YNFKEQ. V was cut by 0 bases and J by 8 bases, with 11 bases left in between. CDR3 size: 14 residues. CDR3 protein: CASSQDRPDDEQFF. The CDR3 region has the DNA TGTGCCAGCAGCCAAGACCGCCCGGACGATGAGCAGTTCTTC.

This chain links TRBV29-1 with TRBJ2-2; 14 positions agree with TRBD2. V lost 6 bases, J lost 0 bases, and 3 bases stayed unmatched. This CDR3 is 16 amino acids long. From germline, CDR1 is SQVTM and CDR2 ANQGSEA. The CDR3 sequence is CSVRLAGGPNTGELFF. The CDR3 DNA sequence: TGCAGCGTACGACTAGCGGGGGGGCCGAACACCGGGGAGCTGTTTTTT.

The chain's CDR3 is CASSQADRGGEKLFF. The DNA of the CDR3 is TGCGCCAGCAGCCAAGCGGACCGAGGGGGTGAAAAACTGTTTTTT. This rearrangement joins TRBV4-3 to TRBJ1-4, with D possibly TRBD1 on 6 matching bases. Germline V CDR1 and CDR2: LGHNA, YSLEER. The CDR3 sequence is 15 residues long. V lost 1 base and J lost 7, with 13 bases in between.

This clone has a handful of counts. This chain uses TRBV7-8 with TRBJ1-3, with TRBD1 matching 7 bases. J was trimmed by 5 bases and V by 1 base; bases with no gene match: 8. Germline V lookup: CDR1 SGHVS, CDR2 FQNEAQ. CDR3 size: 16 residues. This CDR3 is CASSLGGQALRNTIYF. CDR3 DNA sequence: TGTGCCAGCAGCTTAGGTGGACAGGCCCTAAGAAACACCATATATTTT.

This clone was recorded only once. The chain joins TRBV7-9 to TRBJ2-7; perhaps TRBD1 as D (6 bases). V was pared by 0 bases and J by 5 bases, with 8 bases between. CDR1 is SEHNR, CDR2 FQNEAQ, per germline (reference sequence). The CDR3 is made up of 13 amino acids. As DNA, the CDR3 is TGTGCCAGCAGCTTAGCGGGGGCAGACGAGCAGTACTTC. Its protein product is CASSLAGADEQYF. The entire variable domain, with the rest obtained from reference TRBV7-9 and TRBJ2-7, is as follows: DTGVSQNPRHKITKRGQNVTFRCDPISEHNRLYWYRQTLGQGPEFLTYFQNEAQLEKSRLLSDRFSAERPKGSFSTLEIQRTEQGDSAMYLCASSLAGADEQYFGPGTRLTVT.

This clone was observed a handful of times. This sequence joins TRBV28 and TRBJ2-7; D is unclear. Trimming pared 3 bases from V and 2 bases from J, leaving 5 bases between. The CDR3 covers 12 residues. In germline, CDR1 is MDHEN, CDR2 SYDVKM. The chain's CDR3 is CASSFRPYEQYF. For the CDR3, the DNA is TGTGCCAGCAGTTTCCGCCCCTACGAGCAGTACTTC.

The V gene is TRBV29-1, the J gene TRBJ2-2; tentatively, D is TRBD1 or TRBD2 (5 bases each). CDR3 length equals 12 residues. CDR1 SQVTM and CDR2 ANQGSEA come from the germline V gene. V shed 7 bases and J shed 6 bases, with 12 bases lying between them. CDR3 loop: CSALGPSGELFF. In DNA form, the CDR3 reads TGCAGCGCCCTGGGACCGTCCGGGGAGCTGTTTTTT.